The 16 T cell receptor beta chains listed next were all sequenced from one sample in a study of cytomegalovirus exposure and HLA in healthy donors. Use of 60 Vbeta and 13 Jbeta primers characterized the PCR. Measured with immunoSEQ multiplex PCR; TCRdb has only the in-frame clones, and not every one. The sample lists 200,000 to 250,000 clones, about 80% occurring once. Sequencing was performed on PBMCs. The receptor set was obtained from a man between 18 and 35 years old in good health and CMV-seronegative.

V usage is TRBV6-6 and J usage is TRBJ2-1; TRBD1 matches 8 bases. Germline loops: CDR1 MNHNY, CDR2 SVGAGI (reference sequence). Trimming removed 5 bases from V and 5 bases from J; junction bases left unmatched: 5. The CDR3 covers 14 residues. In DNA, the CDR3 is TGTGCCAGCAGTCAAGGACAGGGCAACAATGAGCAGTTCTTC. It specifies CASSQGQGNNEQFF.

The chain employs TRBV9 and TRBJ1-1; D uncertain. The germline CDR1 and CDR2 sequences are SGDLS and YYNGEE. Trimming left V 6 bases short and J 5 bases short, with 17 bases between. The CDR3 runs to 14 residues. CDR3 sequence: CASTLDSGLTEAFF. The CDR3 DNA reads as TGTGCCAGCACCCTCGACTCCGGCCTTACTGAAGCTTTCTTT.

This chain joins TRBV18 and TRBJ2-7; D might be TRBD1 (5 bases). The germline CDR1 and CDR2 sequences are KGHSH and LQKENI. The CDR3 covers 14 residues. V shed 2 bases and J shed 3 bases, with 11 bases lying between them. CDR3 nucleotides: TGTGCCAGCTCACCAAACGACAGCCTCTACGAGCAGTACTTC. It is translated as CASSPNDSLYEQYF.

This clone has a handful of counts. The chain is built from TRBV4-1 and TRBJ1-2, with a weak D call TRBD1 (6 bases). This CDR3 has 15 residues. V was cut by 0 bases and J by 2 bases, with 10 bases left in between. Germline V gives CDR1 MGHRA, CDR2 YSYEKL. The CDR3 reads CASSQDQQGNYGYTF. Here the CDR3 DNA reads TGCGCCAGCAGCCAAGATCAACAGGGAAACTATGGCTACACCTTC.

This clone was seen once. The chain is built from TRBV5-1 and TRBJ2-5, with TRBD1 as a possible D gene (5 bases). The last part of the DNA fits TRBJ2-7 better; the J call may be wrong. Germline lookup yields CDR1 SGHRS and CDR2 YFSETQ. CDR3 length: 13 amino acids. The CDR3 sequence: CASSLVQGYEQYF. The CDR3 DNA sequence: TGCGCCAGCAGCTTGGTCCAGGGCTACGAGCAGTACTTC.

This clone was seen once. This CDR3 is CASSQGPKSNTGELFF. The CDR3 DNA reads TGCGCCAGCAGTCAGGGCCCCAAATCCAACACCGGGGAGCTGTTTTTT. V gene TRBV23-1 combines with J gene TRBJ2-2; D gene uncertain. TRBV23-1 is assigned to the ORF class and has an uncertain function. The CDR3 loop spans 16 amino acids. Trimming removed 3 bases at V and 2 bases at J, with 13 bases between.

The V gene is TRBV5-1, the J gene TRBJ2-1; D perhaps matches TRBD2 (5 bases). The V end lost 3 bases, the J end lost 1 base, and 17 bases lay between the germline ends. The CDR3 sequence is 17 residues long. Germline CDR1 SGHRS, CDR2 YFSETQ. Written as DNA, the CDR3 is TGCGCCAGCAGCTCCCTATCGAGGAGGAGTTCCTACAATGAGCAGTTCTTC. Its protein product is CASSSLSRRSSYNEQFF.

This sequence joins TRBV27 and TRBJ1-1, with D hard to call. This CDR3 has 11 residues. The V gene lost 8 bases and the J gene lost 5 bases, with 9 bases spanning the gap. Germline loops: CDR1 MNHEY, CDR2 SMNVEV (reference sequence). CDR3 sequence reads: CASYGSTEAFF. The CDR3, as DNA: TGTGCCAGCTACGGTAGTACTGAAGCTTTCTTT.

This clone was recorded once. This chain links TRBV11-2 with TRBJ2-3, with a tentative D call TRBD2 (6 bases). Per germline, CDR1 SGHAT and CDR2 FQNNGV. This CDR3 is 18 amino acids long. Trimming shortened V by 1 base and J by 0 bases, and 17 bases separated the two germline ends. CDR3 nucleotides: TGTGCCAGCAGCTTAGGGGGCCTTTCGGGGGTTAGCACAGATACGCAGTATTTT. It yields the protein CASSLGGLSGVSTDTQYF.

The chain carries TRBV28 and TRBJ2-7; possibly TRBD2 for D (6 bases). Germline CDR1 and CDR2: MDHEN and SYDVKM. Trimming took 2 bases from V and 2 from J, leaving 13 bases between them. The CDR3 sequence is 15 residues long. The CDR3 nucleotides read TGTGCCAGCAGTTTAAGTTTGTCGGGGGCCTACGAGCAGTACTTC. This codes for CASSLSLSGAYEQYF.

J is TRBJ1-1 and V is TRBV15, with TRBD1 matching over 8 bases. Germline V lookup: CDR1 LNHNV, CDR2 YYDKDF (reference sequence). With 5 bases clipped from V and 8 bases from J, the junction kept 10 bases outside the gene matches. The CDR3 contains 14 residues. The CDR3 loop reads CATSVSRTGSEAFF. The CDR3 DNA follows: TGTGCCACCAGCGTCTCTCGGACAGGGTCAGAAGCTTTCTTT.

V usage is TRBV10-3 and J usage is TRBJ2-1; TRBD2 agrees at 7 bases. V gave up 0 bases and J gave up 10 bases; unmatched junction bases: 3. CDR1 is ENHRY, CDR2 SYGVKD, per germline. The CDR3 totals 13 residues. CDR3 sequence: CAISESIAGEQFF. CDR3 nucleotide sequence: TGTGCCATCAGTGAGTCAATAGCGGGCGAGCAGTTCTTC.

The chain employs TRBV7-2 and TRBJ2-1, with D possibly being TRBD2 (6 bases). CDR1 is SGHTA and CDR2 is FQGNSA in the germline V gene. The CDR3 runs to 15 residues. Trimming cost V 8 bases and J 4 bases, with 18 bases left between them. The CDR3 region is CASAGSAQAYNEQFF. The DNA of the CDR3 is TGTGCCAGCGCGGGGTCAGCACAGGCTTACAATGAGCAGTTCTTC.

To note about this clone: Germline is not matched at one junction end, which may reflect a read error. This same CDR3 is encoded by further DNA sequences in the sample. The chain carries TRBV5-6 and TRBJ2-3; D gene ambiguous. This CDR3 is 13 amino acids long. Germline V gene lookup returns CDR1 SGHDT and CDR2 YYEEEE. CDR3 coding DNA: TGTGCCAGCAGTTGGCAGAGCACAGATACACAGTATTTT. Translating gives CASSWQSTDTQYF.

DNA for the CDR3: TGTGCCAGCAGCCAAGACAGCGGGGGGAATCAGCCCCAGCATTTT. Its protein is CASSQDSGGNQPQHF. The rearrangement joins TRBV4-2 to TRBJ1-5; the D gene is possibly TRBD1 (5 bases). From germline, CDR1 is LGHNA and CDR2 YNFKEQ. This CDR3 comprises 15 residues. The ends were cut back, 0 bases at V and 4 bases at J, with 10 bases in the middle.

The chain couples TRBV18 to TRBJ2-5, with TRBD2 matching 7 bases. V shed 3 bases, J shed 5 bases, and the junction held 9 bases outside the gene matches. The CDR3 has 15 residues. CDR1 and CDR2 from the germline V gene are KGHSH and LQKENI. As DNA, the CDR3 is TGTGCCAGCTCACCGAATCCTAGCGGTAGGGAGACCCAGTACTTC. Translated, it gives CASSPNPSGRETQYF.